Below are 17 T cell receptor beta chains sequenced from a single sample in a study of cytomegalovirus exposure and HLA in healthy donors. The PCR employed 60 Vbeta primers together with 13 Jbeta primers. Libraries were prepared by immunoSEQ multiplex PCR; TCRdb keeps only in-frame clonotypes and omits some of them. Of roughly 78,000 clones in the sample, around 58% were seen once. The specimen was PBMCs. The receptors derive from a man younger than 45 in good health and CMV-seropositive.

The rearrangement joins TRBV10-1 to TRBJ2-7; a weak D match, TRBD2 (5 bases). CDR1 and CDR2 (germline): WNHNN, SYGVQD (reference sequence). The CDR3 runs to 13 residues. Trimming shortened V by 4 bases and J by 6 bases, and 13 bases separated the two germline ends. Here the CDR3 DNA reads TGCGCCAGCAGTGGCCCAACTAGTGGCGAGCAGTACTTC. It translates to CASSGPTSGEQYF.

The chain recombines TRBV11-1 with TRBJ2-3; D is unresolved. V was cut by 8 bases and J by 6 bases, with 9 bases left in between. CDR3 size: 11 residues. The germline gives CDR1 SGHAT, CDR2 FQDESV (reference sequence). In DNA, the CDR3 is TGTGCCAGCCAGCTAGTCGATACGCAGTATTTT. The encoded protein is CASQLVDTQYF.

V and J are TRBV29-1 and TRBJ2-3; 14 bases agree with TRBD2. The germline V gene encodes CDR1 SQVTM and CDR2 ANQGSEA. The J segment lost 5 bases and the V segment lost 3 bases, leaving 1 base of the junction unmatched. There are 14 residues in the CDR3. The CDR3 sequence is CSVETSGRVDTQYF. CDR3 nucleotides: TGCAGCGTTGAGACTAGCGGGAGGGTAGATACGCAGTATTTT.

The genes are TRBV6-5 and TRBJ1-1, with D uncertain. Germline lookup yields CDR1 MNHEY and CDR2 SVGAGI. Trimming cost V 6 bases and J 1 base, with 3 bases left between them. This CDR3 has 11 residues. This CDR3 is CASRRNTEAFF. The DNA of the CDR3 is TGTGCCAGCAGGCGGAACACTGAAGCTTTCTTT.

This chain uses TRBV2 with TRBJ2-1; a weak D match, TRBD2 (5 bases). In germline, CDR1 is SNHLY, CDR2 FYNNEI. V gave up 7 bases and J gave up 4 bases, with 17 bases separating them. There are 15 residues in the CDR3. CDR3 in amino acids: CASKVRAAGYNEQFF. CDR3 bases: TGTGCCAGCAAAGTAAGAGCGGCCGGATACAATGAGCAGTTCTTC.

This clone was recorded a few times. The chain joins TRBV6-1 to TRBJ1-5, with 7 positions matching TRBD1. Trimming removed 4 bases from V and 5 bases from J; junction bases left unmatched: 5. This CDR3 comprises 14 residues. Germline loops: CDR1 MNHNS, CDR2 SASEGT. The CDR3: CASSVQGTYQPQHF. In nucleotides, the CDR3 is TGTGCCAGCAGTGTACAGGGGACCTATCAGCCCCAGCATTTT.

CDR3 DNA sequence: TGTGCCAGCAGCTTAGGTAATGAGTGGGAGCAGTTCTTC. Its translation: CASSLGNEWEQFF. The chain carries TRBV7-3 and TRBJ2-1; D gene unclear. Germline V lookup: CDR1 SGHTA, CDR2 FQGTGA. CDR3 length equals 13 residues. The ends were cut back, 2 bases at V and 10 bases at J, with 12 bases in the middle.

The rearrangement links TRBV18 to TRBJ1-1; no clear D. Trimming removed 5 bases at V and 4 bases at J, with 11 bases between. CDR1 and CDR2 from the germline V gene are KGHSH and LQKENI. The CDR3 extends over 13 amino acids. CDR3 sequence (DNA): TGTGCCAGCTCAACGGGGATGGGCACTGAAGCTTTCTTT. Amino acid sequence: CASSTGMGTEAFF.

This clone was seen only a few times. This sequence joins TRBV5-1 and TRBJ2-1; 8 nucleotides agree with TRBD2. The CDR3 covers 18 residues. With 3 bases clipped from V and 0 bases from J, the junction kept 11 bases outside the gene matches. Germline-derived CDR1 and CDR2 are SGHRS and YFSETQ. As DNA, the CDR3 is TGCGCCAGCAGCTCCCTGACTAGCGCTGGAGGCTCCTACAATGAGCAGTTCTTC. Protein sequence: CASSSLTSAGGSYNEQFF.

In its sample, this clone was seen once. The V gene is TRBV19, the J gene TRBJ1-6, with 8 bases that match TRBD1. CDR3 length: 14 residues. Germline trimming cut 7 bases from V and 7 bases from J; bases unmatched to any gene: 6. Germline CDR1 LNHDA, CDR2 SQIVND (reference sequence). The CDR3 DNA reads TGTGCCAGTACAAAGACAGGGGTAAATTCACCCCTCCACTTT. Residues: CASTKTGVNSPLHF.

The rearrangement links TRBV28 to TRBJ2-7; D perhaps matches TRBD1 (5 bases). Germline loops: CDR1 MDHEN, CDR2 SYDVKM. The CDR3 length is 16 residues. The V and J ends lost 8 bases and 4 bases respectively, with 24 bases between them. In DNA, the CDR3 is TGTGCCAGCCACACACAGGCGCTGCGCTCAGGGTACGAGCAGTACTTC. Its protein product is CASHTQALRSGYEQYF.

In this sample, this clone turned up a few times. The chain carries TRBV7-9 and TRBJ2-2; 7 nucleotides line up with TRBD2. Germline lookup yields CDR1 SEHNR and CDR2 FQNEAQ (reference sequence). The trim removed 0 bases at V and 6 bases at J, leaving 4 bases unmatched. There are 15 residues in the CDR3. The CDR3 coding sequence is TGTGCCAGCAGCTTAGCGGGGAGGGCGGCCGGGGAGCTGTTTTTT. Its protein product is CASSLAGRAAGELFF.

The chain recombines TRBV6-5 with TRBJ1-1; perhaps TRBD1 as D (5 bases). This CDR3 is 15 amino acids long. Deletions cut 8 bases from V and 6 bases from J, with 22 bases between. Germline assignment: CDR1 MNHEY and CDR2 SVGAGI. CDR3 bases: TGTGCCAGCTGCCCGTCTGGGGCTGCCTGTGCTGAAGCTTTCTTT. Translated, it gives CASCPSGAACAEAFF.

The chain employs TRBV29-1 and TRBJ2-7, with a tentative D call TRBD2 (5 bases). Trimming pared 7 bases from V and 3 bases from J, leaving 16 bases between. Germline V gene lookup returns CDR1 SQVTM and CDR2 ANQGSEA. The CDR3 consists of 13 residues. CDR3 loop: CSAASSSLYEQYF. The CDR3 region has the DNA TGCAGCGCCGCCTCTAGCTCGCTCTACGAGCAGTACTTC.

The chain uses TRBV25-1 and TRBJ2-1; the match to TRBD1 covers 9 bases. The CDR3 runs 14 residues. In germline, CDR1 is MGHDK, CDR2 SYGVNS. The V segment lost 5 bases and the J segment 8 bases; nucleotides outside the gene matches: 7. In DNA, the CDR3 is TGTGCCAGCAGTCTAGGACAGGGGAAGGATGAGCAGTTCTTC. This codes for CASSLGQGKDEQFF.

The chain has TRBV6-6 and TRBJ2-7; 7 bases fit TRBD2. Germline V gene lookup returns CDR1 MNHNY and CDR2 SVGAGI (reference sequence). The V and J ends lost 6 bases and 3 bases, in that order; junction bases with no gene match: 8. There are 14 residues in the CDR3. DNA for the CDR3: TGTGCCAGCAGGGTGGGGACTACTGTCTACGAGCAGTACTTC. The encoded protein is CASRVGTTVYEQYF.

This chain links TRBV28 with TRBJ2-7, with TRBD2 identical over 9 bases. The germline CDR1 and CDR2 sequences are MDHEN and SYDVKM. With V trimmed by 6 bases and J by 4 bases, 19 bases remained unmatched. The CDR3 is 18 amino acids. The CDR3 region has the DNA TGTGCCAGCAGGTCTAAGGGGGGCCGAGCGGGGGGACTTTACGAGCAGTACTTC. This codes for CASRSKGGRAGGLYEQYF.